This T cell receptor (beta chain) was profiled in a study of tumor-infiltrating lymphocytes in localized non-small cell lung cancer. Across the whole study: Tumor tissue and non-adjacent uninvolved lung came from each patient.

This clone was recorded only once. The data were produced by immunoSEQ multiplex PCR, yet TCRdb's version contains in-frame clones alone and is incomplete. The sample has some 5,200 clones, approximately 64% seen once. This clonotype originated in a human donor with non-small cell lung cancer. Material for sequencing was uninvolved lung tissue not adjacent to the tumor.

This chain's CDR3 is CASSSPPESYEQYF. CDR3 DNA: TGTGCCAGCAGTTCCCCCCCGGAGTCCTACGAGCAGTACTTC. The V and J genes are TRBV28 and TRBJ2-7; D uncertain. V lost 4 bases, J lost 1 base, and 11 bases lay in between. The CDR3 length is 14 residues. The germline V gene has CDR1 MDHEN and CDR2 SYDVKM.